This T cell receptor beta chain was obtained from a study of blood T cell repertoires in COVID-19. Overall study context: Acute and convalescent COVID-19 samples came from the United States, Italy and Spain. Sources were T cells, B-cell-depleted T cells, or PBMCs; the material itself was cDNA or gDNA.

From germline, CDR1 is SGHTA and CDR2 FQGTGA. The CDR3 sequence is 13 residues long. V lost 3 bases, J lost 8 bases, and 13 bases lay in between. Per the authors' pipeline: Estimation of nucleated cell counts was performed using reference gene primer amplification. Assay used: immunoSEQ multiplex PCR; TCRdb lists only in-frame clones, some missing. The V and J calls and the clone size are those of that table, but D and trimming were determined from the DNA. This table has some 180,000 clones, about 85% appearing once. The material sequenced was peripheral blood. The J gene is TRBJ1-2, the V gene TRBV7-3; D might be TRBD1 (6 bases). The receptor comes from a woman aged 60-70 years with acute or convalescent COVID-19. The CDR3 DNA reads TGTGCCAGCAGCTTCTACCCTGGACAGGGCTACACCTTC. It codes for CASSFYPGQGYTF.